This T cell receptor (beta chain) emerged from a study of T cell responses to AZD1222 COVID-19 vaccine. Combined were second doses at about 4 or about 12 weeks. Findings and caveats of the study: Distributed over spike, vaccine-associated CD4 TCRs predominated at 160-218 and 743-854. Reports say nearly half of spike-specific TCRs go after unmutated variant regions. White British people made up most donors, females outnumbered males, and clonal diversity was possibly underestimated.

Profiled with immunoSEQ multiplex PCR; TCRdb holds only in-frame clones, not every one. The data show about 130,000 clones, roughly 92% seen once. With V trimmed by 9 bases and J by 4 bases, 3 bases remained unmatched. Germline-derived CDR1 and CDR2 are SNHLY and FYNNEI. There are 13 residues in the CDR3. To note about this clone: As yet, its antigen is unknown.

The receptor was derived from an adult who received the AZD1222 COVID-19 vaccine. Here the sequenced sample was peripheral blood, taken 28 days after the second AZD1222 dose. The genes are TRBV2 and TRBJ2-7, with TRBD2 matching 13 bases. CDR3 in DNA: TGTGCCAGGAGGACTAGCGGGAGTTACGAGCAGTACTTC. Protein: CARRTSGSYEQYF.